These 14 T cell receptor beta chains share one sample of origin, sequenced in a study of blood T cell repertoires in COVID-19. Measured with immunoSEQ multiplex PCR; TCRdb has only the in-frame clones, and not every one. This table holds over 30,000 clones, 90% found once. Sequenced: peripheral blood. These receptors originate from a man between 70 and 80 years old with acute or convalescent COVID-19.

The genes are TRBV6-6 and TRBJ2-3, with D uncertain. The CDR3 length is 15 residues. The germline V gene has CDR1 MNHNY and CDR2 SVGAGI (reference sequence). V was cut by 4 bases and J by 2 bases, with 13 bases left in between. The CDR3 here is CASSSPLVLTDTQYF. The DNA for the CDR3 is TGTGCCAGCAGTTCCCCACTCGTACTCACAGATACGCAGTATTTT.

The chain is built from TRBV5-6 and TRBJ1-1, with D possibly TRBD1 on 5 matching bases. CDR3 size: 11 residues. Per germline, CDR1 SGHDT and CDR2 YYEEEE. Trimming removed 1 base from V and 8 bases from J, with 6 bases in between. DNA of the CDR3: TGTGCCAGCAGCTTGCGGGGGGAAGCTTTCTTT. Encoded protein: CASSLRGEAFF.

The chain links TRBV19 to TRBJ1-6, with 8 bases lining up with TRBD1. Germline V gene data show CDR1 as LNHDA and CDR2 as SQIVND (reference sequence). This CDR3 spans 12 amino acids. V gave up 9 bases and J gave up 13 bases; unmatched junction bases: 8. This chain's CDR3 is CARGTGGGPLHF. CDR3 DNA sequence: TGTGCCAGAGGGACAGGTGGAGGCCCCCTCCACTTT.

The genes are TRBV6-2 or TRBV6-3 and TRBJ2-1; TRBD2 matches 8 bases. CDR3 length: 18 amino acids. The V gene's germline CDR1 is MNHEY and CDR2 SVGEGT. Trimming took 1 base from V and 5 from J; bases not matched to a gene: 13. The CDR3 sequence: CASSYLNRGGGADNEQFF. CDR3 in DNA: TGTGCCAGCAGTTACTTAAATCGGGGGGGAGGAGCGGACAATGAGCAGTTCTTC.

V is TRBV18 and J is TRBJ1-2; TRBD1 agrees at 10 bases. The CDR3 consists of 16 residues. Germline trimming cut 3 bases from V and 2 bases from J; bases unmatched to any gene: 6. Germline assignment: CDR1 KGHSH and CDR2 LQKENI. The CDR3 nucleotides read TGTGCCAGCTCACCCGCCCCGGGACAGGGGAACTATGGCTACACCTTC. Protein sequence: CASSPAPGQGNYGYTF. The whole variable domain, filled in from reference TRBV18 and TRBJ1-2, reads NAGVMQNPRHLVRRRGQEARLRCSPMKGHSHVYWYRQLPEEGLKFMVYLQKENIIDESGMPKERFSAEFPKEGPSILRIQQVVRGDSAAYFCASSPAPGQGNYGYTFGSGTRLTVV.

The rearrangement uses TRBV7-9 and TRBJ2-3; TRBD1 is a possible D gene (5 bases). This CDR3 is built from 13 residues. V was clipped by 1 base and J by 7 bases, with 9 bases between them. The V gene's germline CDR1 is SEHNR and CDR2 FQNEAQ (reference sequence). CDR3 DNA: TGTGCCAGCAGCTTAGTTTCAGGGCATACGCAGTATTTT. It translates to CASSLVSGHTQYF.

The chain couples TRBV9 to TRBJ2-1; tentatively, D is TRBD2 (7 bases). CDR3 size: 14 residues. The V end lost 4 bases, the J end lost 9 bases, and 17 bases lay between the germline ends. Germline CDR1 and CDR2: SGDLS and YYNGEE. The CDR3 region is CASSLLGGALEQFF. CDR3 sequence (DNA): TGTGCCAGCAGCCTCCTAGGGGGGGCGCTTGAGCAGTTCTTC.

The CDR3 region is CASSLFRDREGYTF. The CDR3 DNA reads TGTGCCAGCAGTCTATTCCGGGACAGGGAGGGCTACACCTTC. This chain uses TRBV28 with TRBJ1-2; TRBD1 agrees at 9 bases. The CDR3 runs to 14 residues. The V segment lost 5 bases and the J segment 8 bases; nucleotides outside the gene matches: 9. Germline V CDR1 and CDR2: MDHEN, SYDVKM.

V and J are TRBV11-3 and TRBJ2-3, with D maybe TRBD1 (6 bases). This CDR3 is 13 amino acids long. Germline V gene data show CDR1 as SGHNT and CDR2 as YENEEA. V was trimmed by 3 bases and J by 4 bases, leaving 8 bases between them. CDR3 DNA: TGTGCCAGCAGCTTCAGGGGAGCAGATACGCAGTATTTT. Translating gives CASSFRGADTQYF.

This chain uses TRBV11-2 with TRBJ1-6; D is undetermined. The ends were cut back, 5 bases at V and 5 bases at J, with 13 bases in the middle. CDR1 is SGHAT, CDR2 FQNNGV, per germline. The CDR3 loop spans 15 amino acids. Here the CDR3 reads CASSVVRSNNSPLHF. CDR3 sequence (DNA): TGTGCCAGCAGCGTGGTCAGGTCCAATAATTCACCCCTCCACTTT.

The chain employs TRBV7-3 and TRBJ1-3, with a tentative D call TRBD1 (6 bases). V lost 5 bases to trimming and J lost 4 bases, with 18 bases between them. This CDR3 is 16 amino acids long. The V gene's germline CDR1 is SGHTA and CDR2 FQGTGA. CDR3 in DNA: TGTGCCAGCAGCACAGGTTCAACAGGGTCCGGAAACACCATATATTTT. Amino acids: CASSTGSTGSGNTIYF.

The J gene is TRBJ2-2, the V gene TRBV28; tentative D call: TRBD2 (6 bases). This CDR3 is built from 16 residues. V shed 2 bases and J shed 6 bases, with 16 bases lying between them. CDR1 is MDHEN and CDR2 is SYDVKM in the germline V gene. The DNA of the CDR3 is TGTGCCAGCAGTTTAGGCCCTCTAGGCGGGGCCGGGGAGCTGTTTTTT. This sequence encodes CASSLGPLGGAGELFF.

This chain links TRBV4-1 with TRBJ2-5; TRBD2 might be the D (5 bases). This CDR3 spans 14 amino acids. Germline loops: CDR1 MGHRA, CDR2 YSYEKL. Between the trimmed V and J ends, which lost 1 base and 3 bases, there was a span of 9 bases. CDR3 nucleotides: TGCGCCAGCAGCCAAGTAGAGAGGGAAGAGACCCAGTACTTC. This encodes CASSQVEREETQYF.

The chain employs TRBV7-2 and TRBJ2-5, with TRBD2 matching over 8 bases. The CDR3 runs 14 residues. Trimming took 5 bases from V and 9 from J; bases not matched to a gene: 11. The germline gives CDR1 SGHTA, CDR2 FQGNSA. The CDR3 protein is CASSPSTGGSAQYF. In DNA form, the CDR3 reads TGTGCCAGCAGCCCCAGCACGGGAGGGTCGGCCCAGTACTTC.